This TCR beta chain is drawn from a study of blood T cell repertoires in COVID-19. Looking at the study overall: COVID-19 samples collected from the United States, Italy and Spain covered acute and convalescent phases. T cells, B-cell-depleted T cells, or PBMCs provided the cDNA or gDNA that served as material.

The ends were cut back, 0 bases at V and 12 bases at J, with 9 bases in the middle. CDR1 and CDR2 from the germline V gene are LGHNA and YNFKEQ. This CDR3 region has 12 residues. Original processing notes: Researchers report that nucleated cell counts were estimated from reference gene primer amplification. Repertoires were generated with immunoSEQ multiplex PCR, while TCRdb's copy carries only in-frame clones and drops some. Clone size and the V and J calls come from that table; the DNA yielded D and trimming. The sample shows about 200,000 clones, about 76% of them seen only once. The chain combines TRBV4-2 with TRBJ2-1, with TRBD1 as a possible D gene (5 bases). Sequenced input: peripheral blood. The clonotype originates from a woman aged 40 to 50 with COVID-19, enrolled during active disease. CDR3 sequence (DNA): TGTGCCAGCAGCCAAGATTTGACAGCGCAGTTCTTC. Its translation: CASSQDLTAQFF.